This T cell receptor beta chain is drawn from a study of beta chain features in type 1 diabetes. There are 15 residues in the CDR3. Trimming took 1 base from V and 3 from J, leaving 9 bases between them. The germline V gene has CDR1 LGHNA and CDR2 YSLEER. This clone was counted a few times. Sequenced material consisted of expressed TCRB transcripts (all of the isolated RNA was reverse transcribed). Libraries were prepared by immunoSEQ multiplex PCR; TCRdb keeps only in-frame clonotypes and omits some of them. The table lists fewer than 350,000 clones, 8% of them singletons, with roughly 1% in the top ten. Every donor provided one heparinised blood draw, which averaged about 120 mL.

The chain joins TRBV4-3 to TRBJ1-4, with D unresolved. Sequencing was performed on central memory CD4+ T cells from blood. The TCR comes from a woman aged 18-29 years in good health. This chain's CDR3 is CASSQAGGPNEKLFF. The CDR3 bases are TGCGCCAGCAGCCAAGCCGGCGGGCCTAATGAAAAACTGTTTTTT.